This is a list of T cell receptor beta chains from one sample in a study of blood T cell repertoires in COVID-19. Some clones are missing from TCRdb's copy, which holds only in-frame ones; the method was immunoSEQ multiplex PCR. Of a few hundred thousand clones listed, 85% to 90% are singletons. Sequenced input: PBMCs or T cells enriched from blood (not recorded which). These receptors all stem from a man in his late teens or twenties who had recovered from COVID-19. Each CDR3 is given with its conserved first and last residue.

v_gene,CDR3aa
TRBV7-2,CASSLGTGVNEQFF
TRBV11-2,CASSLVGEDEQFF
TRBV9,CASSVAGPNSPLHF
TRBV30,CAWGRNSNTEAFF
TRBV21-1,CASSVRAGANTQYF
TRBV27,CASSLPTGLNSPLHF
TRBV10-3,CAISESKGRGNEQFF
TRBV28,CATILDRVGGYTF
TRBV5-6,CASSLPDRDQPQHF
TRBV28,CASSLWASGRASVRHEQYF
TRBV7-9,CASSFSGNTGELFF
TRBV19,CASSSPTSSIYGYTF
TRBV7-3,CASSLGNRGDTQYF
TRBV28,CASSLQGTASGYEQYF